The 17 T cell receptor beta chains presented below share a single source sample, sequenced in a study of shared clonotypes between healthy human individuals (dated by TCRdb to about 2020). Library preparation employed the immunoSEQ multiplex PCR assay. TCRdb re-hosts the immuneACCESS table, in-frame sequences only. Its copies lack some clones; in the studies checked, an unresolved V gene accounts for under half of them, and the cause for the rest is not known. The sample table shows about 2.4 million clones, and roughly nine tenths are seen once. The leading ten clones occupy 0.13% to 0.15% of the sample. Sequenced: naive CD4+ T cells sorted from blood. The cell subset or site label here, explained by the study, means: CD45RA+ positively selected. The receptors stem from a man between 18 and 35 years old in good health.

Notes on this clone: Different DNA sequences within this sample yield the same CDR3. The chain is built from TRBV28 and TRBJ2-2, with TRBD1 matching 7 bases. The CDR3 is made up of 15 amino acids. CDR1 is MDHEN, CDR2 SYDVKM, per germline. V shed 3 bases and J 1 base; nucleotides not matched to a gene: 2. Here the CDR3 DNA reads TGTGCCAGCAGTTTTTGGGACAGGAACACCGGGGAGCTGTTTTTT. It specifies CASSFWDRNTGELFF.

In this sample, this clone turned up once. The chain is built from TRBV27 and TRBJ2-6; D might be TRBD2 (5 bases). V gave up 6 bases and J gave up 1 base, with 16 bases separating them. Germline V gives CDR1 MNHEY, CDR2 SMNVEV (reference sequence). CDR3 length equals 17 residues. Here the CDR3 DNA reads TGTGCCAGCAGCACTAGATTACCGGAGTCTGGGGCCAACGTCCTGACTTTC. Protein product: CASSTRLPESGANVLTF.

The genes are TRBV27 and TRBJ2-7; D tentatively fits TRBD1 or TRBD2 (5 bases each). Germline loops: CDR1 MNHEY, CDR2 SMNVEV (reference sequence). Trimming removed 6 bases at V and 2 bases at J, with 17 bases between. This CDR3 has 15 residues. The CDR3 here is CASSSGVGETYEQYF. In DNA form, the CDR3 reads TGTGCCAGCAGCTCCGGCGTGGGGGAAACCTACGAGCAGTACTTC.

The chain employs TRBV10-3 and TRBJ2-2; D is tentatively TRBD1 or TRBD2 (5 bases each). Germline V gene sequence: CDR1 ENHRY, CDR2 SYGVKD. The CDR3 loop spans 15 amino acids. Trimming pared 3 bases from V and 2 bases from J, leaving 10 bases between. CDR3: CAISDGAANTGELFF. CDR3 coding DNA: TGTGCCATCAGTGACGGGGCGGCTAACACCGGGGAGCTGTTTTTT.

This clone has just one count. The gene calls are TRBV7-2 and TRBJ2-7; 10 nucleotides line up with TRBD2. Per germline, CDR1 SGHTA and CDR2 FQGNSA. Trimming removed 2 bases from V and 7 bases from J; junction bases left unmatched: 11. The CDR3 runs 16 residues. CDR3 nucleotide sequence: TGTGCCAGCAGCTTAAGGCTAGCGGGGGTCCTGGGGGAGCAGTACTTC. It specifies CASSLRLAGVLGEQYF.

The rearrangement uses TRBV6-6 and TRBJ2-7; 11 nucleotides match TRBD2. Germline lookup yields CDR1 MNHNY and CDR2 SVGAGI (reference sequence). The CDR3 has 14 residues. Trimming took 10 bases from V and 4 from J; bases not matched to a gene: 9. In nucleotides, the CDR3 is TGTGCCACCGCGGGCACTAGCGGGAGTTACGAGCAGTACTTC. The encoded protein is CATAGTSGSYEQYF.

Worth noting for this clone: One end of the junction does not line up with germline, which may come from a read error. The CDR3, as DNA: TGTGCCTGGAGTGTAGGCGGGACTCTCCACTTC. Its translation is CAWSVGGTLHF. The chain is built from TRBV30 and TRBJ2-7; possibly TRBD2 for D (6 bases). Per germline, CDR1 GTSNPN and CDR2 SVGIG (reference sequence). There are 11 residues in the CDR3.

V usage is TRBV4-3 and J usage is TRBJ2-7, with a possible D match to TRBD2 (5 bases). The V gene's germline CDR1 is LGHNA and CDR2 YSLEER. Trimming took 1 base from V and 1 from J, leaving 11 bases between them. This CDR3 has 15 residues. As DNA, the CDR3 is TGCGCCAGCAGCCAAGTAGCGTATCCTTCCTACGAGCAGTACTTC. This gives the protein CASSQVAYPSYEQYF.

This clone was observed a handful of times. This chain links TRBV5-6 with TRBJ2-3; the D is unclear. The germline CDR1 and CDR2 sequences are SGHDT and YYEEEE. This CDR3 contains 15 residues. V lost 5 bases and J lost 3, with 16 bases in between. The CDR3 coding sequence is TGTGCCAGCAGTGCCCTAGGTGTTTCGACAGATACGCAGTATTTT. Protein sequence: CASSALGVSTDTQYF. Looking up the rest from reference TRBV5-6 and TRBJ2-3 gives the full variable domain: DAGVTQSPTHLIKTRGQQVTLRCSPKSGHDTVSWYQQALGQGPQFIFQYYEEEERQRGNFPDRFSGHQFPNYSSELNVNALLLGDSALYLCASSALGVSTDTQYFGPGTRLTVL.

This chain joins TRBV7-8 and TRBJ2-7, with TRBD2 matching 13 bases. Germline V lookup: CDR1 SGHVS, CDR2 FQNEAQ. The CDR3 runs 17 residues. V lost 5 bases to trimming and J lost 2 bases; unmatched junction nucleotides: 9. The CDR3 reads CASSLWTSGGSTYEQYF. CDR3 nucleotides: TGTGCCAGCAGCCTATGGACTAGCGGGGGTTCAACCTACGAGCAGTACTTC.

A word on this clone: The same CDR3 arises from other DNA sequences in this sample as well. Here the CDR3 reads CASSGRRDYEQYF. CDR3 coding DNA: TGTGCCAGCAGTGGAAGACGTGACTACGAGCAGTACTTC. The gene calls are TRBV2 and TRBJ2-7; D unclear. CDR3 length: 13 amino acids. V was trimmed by 4 bases and J by 3 bases, leaving 10 bases between them. Germline assignment: CDR1 SNHLY and CDR2 FYNNEI.

As to this clone: The same CDR3 can be traced to other DNA sequences in this sample. The chain uses TRBV18 and TRBJ1-2; 7 positions match TRBD1. The CDR3 is 13 amino acids. The J segment lost 5 bases and the V segment lost 2 bases, leaving 2 bases of the junction unmatched. CDR1 is KGHSH and CDR2 is LQKENI in the germline V gene. The CDR3 reads CASSPSRGYGYTF. CDR3 coding DNA: TGTGCCAGCTCACCAAGCAGGGGGTATGGCTACACCTTC.

The chain has TRBV7-2 and TRBJ2-5, with TRBD2 identical over 11 bases. The CDR3 runs to 17 residues. The ends lost 3 bases at V and 2 bases at J; junction bases unmatched: 8. The germline gives CDR1 SGHTA, CDR2 FQGNSA. The CDR3 is CASSFNLAGGWQETQYF. The CDR3 DNA follows: TGTGCCAGCAGCTTCAACTTAGCGGGAGGGTGGCAAGAGACCCAGTACTTC.

On this clone itself: The sample carries other DNA sequences with the same CDR3. This chain links TRBV12-5 with TRBJ2-5; either TRBD1 or TRBD2 may supply D (6 bases each). The germline CDR1 and CDR2 sequences are LGHNT and FRNRAP. Trimming pared 6 bases from V and 4 bases from J, leaving 12 bases between. The CDR3 runs to 13 residues. In nucleotides, the CDR3 is TGTGCTAGTGGGCTCGGAGGGGGAGAGACCCAGTACTTC. It encodes CASGLGGGETQYF.

This clone was seen a single time. The rearrangement uses TRBV4-1 and TRBJ2-3; the match to TRBD2 covers 8 bases. This CDR3 has 15 amino acids. The germline V gene has CDR1 MGHRA and CDR2 YSYEKL. V dropped 0 bases and J dropped 5; count of bases not matched to a gene: 4. As DNA, the CDR3 is TGCGCCAGCAGCCAAGATGAGCTAGCGGGAGATACGCAGTATTTT. This translates into CASSQDELAGDTQYF.

The rearrangement uses TRBV30 and TRBJ2-5; D remains ambiguous. Germline CDR1 and CDR2: GTSNPN and SVGIG (reference sequence). Deletions cut 1 base from V and 5 bases from J, with 5 bases between. The CDR3 covers 11 residues. The CDR3 region is CAWSEKETQYF. The CDR3 DNA follows: TGTGCCTGGAGTGAGAAGGAGACCCAGTACTTC.

This rearrangement joins TRBV5-1 to TRBJ1-3; no reliable D call. Germline V gene lookup returns CDR1 SGHRS and CDR2 YFSETQ. CDR3 size: 16 residues. The V end lost 3 bases, the J end lost 0 bases, and 13 bases lay between the germline ends. The DNA of the CDR3 is TGCGCCAGCAGCTCCGGCTCAGTGCACTCTGGAAACACCATATATTTT. Its translation: CASSSGSVHSGNTIYF.